Detailed here is one T cell receptor (beta chain). The trim removed 6 bases at V and 3 bases at J, leaving 26 bases unmatched. The CDR3 contains 20 residues. Per the germline V gene, CDR1 is DFQATT and CDR2 is SNEGSKA (reference sequence). The data were taken from a study of molecular identifiers for immune sequencing clone quantification. With listed TCR primers and previously described methods, bulk TCR libraries were prepared. Each CDR3 protein gets one entry after TCRdb re-called the PCR reads with MiXCR. Here the sample spans about 630,000 distinct CDR3 sequences, approximately 24% being singletons.

This TCR came from a human donor in good health. Some libraries in this study had Jurkat cell RNA spiked in. Sequencing was done on a sample of naive CD8+ T cells from blood, with Jurkat cell RNA spiked in. Noted subset: FACS-sorted CD8+CD4-CCR7+CD45RA+ naive T cells. The rearrangement uses TRBV20-1 and TRBJ2-3; 8 bases match TRBD2. As DNA, the CDR3 is TGCAGTGCCAGACCCCGGTTCCCCGCTAGCGGGCGGGCCGGAACAGATACGCAGTATTTT. Its translation is CSARPRFPASGRAGTDTQYF.